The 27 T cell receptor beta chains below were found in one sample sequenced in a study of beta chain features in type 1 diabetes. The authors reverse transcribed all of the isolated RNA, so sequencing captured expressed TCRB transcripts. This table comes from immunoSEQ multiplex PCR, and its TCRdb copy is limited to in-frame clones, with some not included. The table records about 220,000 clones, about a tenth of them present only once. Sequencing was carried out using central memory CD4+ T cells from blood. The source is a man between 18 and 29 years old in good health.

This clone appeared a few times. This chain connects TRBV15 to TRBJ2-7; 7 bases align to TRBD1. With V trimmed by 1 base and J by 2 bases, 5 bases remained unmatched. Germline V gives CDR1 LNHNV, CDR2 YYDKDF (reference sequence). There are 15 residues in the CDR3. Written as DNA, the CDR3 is TGTGCCACCAGCAGAGGAGGGACAGAAGCCTACGAGCAGTACTTC. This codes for CATSRGGTEAYEQYF.

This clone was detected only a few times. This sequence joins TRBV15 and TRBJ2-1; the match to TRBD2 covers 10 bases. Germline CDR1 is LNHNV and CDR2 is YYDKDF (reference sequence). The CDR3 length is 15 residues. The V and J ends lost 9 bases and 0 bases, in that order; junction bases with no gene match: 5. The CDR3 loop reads CATLAGDPSYNEQFF. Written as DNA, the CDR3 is TGTGCCACTCTAGCGGGAGACCCCTCCTACAATGAGCAGTTCTTC. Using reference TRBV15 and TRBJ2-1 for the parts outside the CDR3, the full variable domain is DAMVIQNPRYQVTQFGKPVTLSCSQTLNHNVMYWYQQKSSQAPKLLFHYYDKDFNNEADTPDNFQSRRPNTSFCFLDIRSPGLGDTAMYLCATLAGDPSYNEQFFGPGTRLTVL.

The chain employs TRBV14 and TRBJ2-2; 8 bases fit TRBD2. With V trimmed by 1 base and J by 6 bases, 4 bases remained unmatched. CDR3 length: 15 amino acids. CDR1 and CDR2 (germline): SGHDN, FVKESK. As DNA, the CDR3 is TGTGCCAGCAGCCAAGTGAGCGGGAGATCCGGGGAGCTGTTTTTT. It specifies CASSQVSGRSGELFF.

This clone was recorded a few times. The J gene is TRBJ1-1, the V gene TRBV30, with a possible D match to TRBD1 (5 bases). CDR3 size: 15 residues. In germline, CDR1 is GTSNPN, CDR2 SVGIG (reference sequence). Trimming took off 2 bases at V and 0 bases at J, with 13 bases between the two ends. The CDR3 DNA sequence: TGTGCCTGGAGTAAGACGGGACGGGTGAACACTGAAGCTTTCTTT. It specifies CAWSKTGRVNTEAFF.

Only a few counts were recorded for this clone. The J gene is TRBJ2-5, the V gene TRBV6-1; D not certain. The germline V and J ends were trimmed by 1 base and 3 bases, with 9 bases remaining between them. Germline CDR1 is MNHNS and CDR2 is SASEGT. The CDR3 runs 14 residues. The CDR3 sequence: CASSEEGLEETQYF. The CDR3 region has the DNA TGTGCCAGCAGTGAAGAAGGGCTAGAAGAGACCCAGTACTTC.

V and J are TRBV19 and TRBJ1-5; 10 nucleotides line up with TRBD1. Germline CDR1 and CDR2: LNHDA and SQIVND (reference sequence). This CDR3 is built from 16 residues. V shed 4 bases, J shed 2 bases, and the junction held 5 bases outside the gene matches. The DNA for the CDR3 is TGTGCCAGTAGTACGACAGGGGGCGCGGGCAATCAGCCCCAGCATTTT. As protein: CASSTTGGAGNQPQHF.

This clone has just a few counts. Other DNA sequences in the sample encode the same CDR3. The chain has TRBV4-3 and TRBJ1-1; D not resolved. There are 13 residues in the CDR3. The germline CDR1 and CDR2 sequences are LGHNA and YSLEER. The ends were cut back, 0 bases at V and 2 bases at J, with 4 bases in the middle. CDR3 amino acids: CASSQDRNTEAFF. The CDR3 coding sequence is TGCGCCAGCAGCCAAGATAGAAACACTGAAGCTTTCTTT.

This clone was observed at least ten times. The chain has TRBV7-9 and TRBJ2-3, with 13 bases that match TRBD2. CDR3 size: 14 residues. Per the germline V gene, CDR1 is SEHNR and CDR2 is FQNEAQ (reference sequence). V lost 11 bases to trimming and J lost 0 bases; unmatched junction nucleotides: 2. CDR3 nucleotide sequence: TGTGCCGGGGGACTAGCGGGAAGCACAGATACGCAGTATTTT. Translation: CAGGLAGSTDTQYF.

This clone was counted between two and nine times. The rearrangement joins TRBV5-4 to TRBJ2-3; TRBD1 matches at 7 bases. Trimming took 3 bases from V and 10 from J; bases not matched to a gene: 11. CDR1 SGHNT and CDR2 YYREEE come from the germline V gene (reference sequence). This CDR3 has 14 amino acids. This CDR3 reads CASSSNNRGLAQYF. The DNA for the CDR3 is TGTGCCAGCAGCTCAAACAACAGGGGTCTAGCGCAGTATTTT. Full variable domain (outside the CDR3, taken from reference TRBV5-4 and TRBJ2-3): ETGVTQSPTHLIKTRGQQVTLRCSSQSGHNTVSWYQQALGQGPQFIFQYYREEENGRGNFPPRFSGLQFPNYSSELNVNALELDDSALYLCASSSNNRGLAQYFGPGTRLTVL.

The CDR3, as DNA: TGTGCCAGCAGCCAAGGGGGGGAGCAGACCTACGAGCAGTACTTC. This sequence encodes CASSQGGEQTYEQYF. This chain connects TRBV4-2 to TRBJ2-7; perhaps TRBD2 as D (6 bases). The V end lost 1 base, the J end lost 2 bases, and 12 bases lay between the germline ends. There are 15 residues in the CDR3. From germline, CDR1 is LGHNA and CDR2 YNFKEQ.

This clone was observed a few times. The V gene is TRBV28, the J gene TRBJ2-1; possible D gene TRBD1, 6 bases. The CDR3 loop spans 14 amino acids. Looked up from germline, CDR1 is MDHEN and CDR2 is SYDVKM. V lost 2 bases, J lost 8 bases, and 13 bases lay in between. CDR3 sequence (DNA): TGTGCCAGCAGTTTACATAACAGGGTCCATGAGCAGTTCTTC. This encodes CASSLHNRVHEQFF.

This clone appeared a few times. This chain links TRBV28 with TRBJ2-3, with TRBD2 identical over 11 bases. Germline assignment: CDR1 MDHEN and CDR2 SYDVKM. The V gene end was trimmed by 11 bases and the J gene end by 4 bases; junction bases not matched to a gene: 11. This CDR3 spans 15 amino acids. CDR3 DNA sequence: TGTGCCGCATCCCCCCCTAGCGGGAGGCCAGATACGCAGTATTTT. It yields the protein CAASPPSGRPDTQYF.

The DNA for the CDR3 is TGTGCCAGCAGCTCAGGGACCCATAAGGGCTACACCTTC. Translating it yields CASSSGTHKGYTF. V usage is TRBV7-9 and J usage is TRBJ1-2; the D gene is possibly TRBD1 (5 bases). V was clipped by 4 bases and J by 8 bases, with 14 bases between them. CDR3 size: 13 residues. CDR1 SEHNR and CDR2 FQNEAQ come from the germline V gene (reference sequence).

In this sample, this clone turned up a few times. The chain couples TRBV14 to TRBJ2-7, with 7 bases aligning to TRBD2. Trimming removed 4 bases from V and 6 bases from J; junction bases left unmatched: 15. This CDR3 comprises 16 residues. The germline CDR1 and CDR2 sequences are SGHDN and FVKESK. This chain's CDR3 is CASSRLPGLTTPEQYF. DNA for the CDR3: TGTGCCAGCAGCCGTTTACCGGGACTAACAACCCCCGAGCAGTACTTC.

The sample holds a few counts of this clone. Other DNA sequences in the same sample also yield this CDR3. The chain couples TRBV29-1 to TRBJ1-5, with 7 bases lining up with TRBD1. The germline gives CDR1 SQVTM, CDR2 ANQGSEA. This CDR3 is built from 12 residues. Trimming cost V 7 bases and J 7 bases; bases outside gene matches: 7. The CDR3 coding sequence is TGCAGCGCCGGGACAGAAGGGCAGCCCCAGCATTTT. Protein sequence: CSAGTEGQPQHF.

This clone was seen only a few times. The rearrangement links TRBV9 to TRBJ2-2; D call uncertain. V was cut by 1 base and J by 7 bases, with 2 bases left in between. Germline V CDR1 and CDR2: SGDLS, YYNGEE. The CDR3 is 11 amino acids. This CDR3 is CASSVNGELFF. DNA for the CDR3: TGTGCCAGCAGCGTAAACGGGGAGCTGTTTTTT.

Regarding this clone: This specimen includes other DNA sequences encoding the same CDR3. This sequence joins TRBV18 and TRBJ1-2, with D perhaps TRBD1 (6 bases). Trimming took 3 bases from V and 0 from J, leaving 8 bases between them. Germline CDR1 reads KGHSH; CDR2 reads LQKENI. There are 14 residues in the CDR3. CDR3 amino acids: CASSPDRANYGYTF. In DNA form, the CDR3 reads TGTGCCAGCTCACCGGACAGAGCTAACTATGGCTACACCTTC.

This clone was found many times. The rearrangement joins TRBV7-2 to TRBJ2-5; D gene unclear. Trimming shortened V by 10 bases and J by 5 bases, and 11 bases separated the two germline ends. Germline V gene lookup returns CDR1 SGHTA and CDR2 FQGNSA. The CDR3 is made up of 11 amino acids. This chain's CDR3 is CATQTLETQYF. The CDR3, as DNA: TGTGCCACCCAGACTCTCGAGACCCAGTACTTC.

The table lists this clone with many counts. The CDR3 is CASCSRDTSYEQYF. CDR3 coding DNA: TGTGCCAGCTGTTCACGGGACACTTCCTACGAGCAGTACTTC. The chain links TRBV2 to TRBJ2-7; a possible D gene is TRBD1 (6 bases). CDR1 is SNHLY and CDR2 is FYNNEI in the germline V gene. The germline V and J ends were trimmed by 8 bases and 1 base, with 15 bases remaining between them. The CDR3 totals 14 residues.

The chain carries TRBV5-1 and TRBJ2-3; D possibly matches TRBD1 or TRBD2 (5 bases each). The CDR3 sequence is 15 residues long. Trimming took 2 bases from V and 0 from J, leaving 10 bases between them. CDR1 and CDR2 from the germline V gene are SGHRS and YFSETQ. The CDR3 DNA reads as TGCGCCAGCAGCTTCCAGGGACCTAGCACAGATACGCAGTATTTT. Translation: CASSFQGPSTDTQYF.

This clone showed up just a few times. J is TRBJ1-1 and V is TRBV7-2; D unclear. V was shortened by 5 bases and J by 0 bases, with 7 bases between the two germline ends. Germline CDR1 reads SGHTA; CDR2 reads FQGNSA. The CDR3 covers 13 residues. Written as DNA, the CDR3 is TGTGCCAGCAGCGCCCAGGTGAACACTGAAGCTTTCTTT. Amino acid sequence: CASSAQVNTEAFF. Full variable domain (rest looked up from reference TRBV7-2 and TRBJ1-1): GAGVSQSPSNKVTEKGKDVELRCDPISGHTALYWYRQSLGQGLEFLIYFQGNSAPDKSGLPSDRFSAERTGGSVSTLTIQRTQQEDSAVYLCASSAQVNTEAFFGQGTRLTVV.

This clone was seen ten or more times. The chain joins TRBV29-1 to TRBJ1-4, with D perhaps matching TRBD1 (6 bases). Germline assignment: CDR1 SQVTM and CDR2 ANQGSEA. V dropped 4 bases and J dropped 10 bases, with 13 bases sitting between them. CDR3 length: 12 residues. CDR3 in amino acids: CSVAGDIGKLFF. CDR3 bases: TGCAGCGTTGCAGGGGACATCGGAAAACTGTTTTTT.

Here the CDR3 DNA reads TGTGCCACTTCTGAAGGCAGGACTAGCGGGAGGGCCAATGAGCAGTTCTTC. As protein: CATSEGRTSGRANEQFF. This rearrangement joins TRBV10-3 to TRBJ2-1, with 15 positions matching TRBD2. V dropped 10 bases and J dropped 6; count of bases not matched to a gene: 13. The V gene's germline CDR1 is ENHRY and CDR2 SYGVKD. The CDR3 sequence is 17 residues long.

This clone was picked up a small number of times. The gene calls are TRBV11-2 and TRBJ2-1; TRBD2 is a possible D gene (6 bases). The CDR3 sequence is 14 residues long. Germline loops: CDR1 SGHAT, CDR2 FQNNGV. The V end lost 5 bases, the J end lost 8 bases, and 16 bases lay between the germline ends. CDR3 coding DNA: TGTGCCAGCAGCATCACACTAGCAAGCGATGAGCAGTTCTTC. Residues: CASSITLASDEQFF.

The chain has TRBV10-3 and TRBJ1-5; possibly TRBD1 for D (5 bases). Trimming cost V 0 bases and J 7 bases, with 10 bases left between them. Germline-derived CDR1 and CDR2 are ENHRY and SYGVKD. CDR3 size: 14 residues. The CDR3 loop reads CAISESQGEQPQHF. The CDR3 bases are TGTGCCATCAGTGAGTCTCAGGGTGAACAGCCCCAGCATTTT.

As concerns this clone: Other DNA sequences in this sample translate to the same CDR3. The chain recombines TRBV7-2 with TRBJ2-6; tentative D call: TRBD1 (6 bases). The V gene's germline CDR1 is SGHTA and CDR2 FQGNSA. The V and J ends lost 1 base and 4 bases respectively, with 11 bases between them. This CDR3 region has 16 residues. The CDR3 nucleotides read TGTGCCAGCAGCTTAGTTTACAGGGCGGGGGCCAACGTCCTGACTTTC. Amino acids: CASSLVYRAGANVLTF.

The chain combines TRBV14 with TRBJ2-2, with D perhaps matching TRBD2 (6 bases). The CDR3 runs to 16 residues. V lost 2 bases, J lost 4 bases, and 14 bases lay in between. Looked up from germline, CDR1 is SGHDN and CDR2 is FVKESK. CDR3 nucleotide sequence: TGTGCCAGCAGCCAATCTTTAGCGGTGCGCACCGGGGAGCTGTTTTTT. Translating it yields CASSQSLAVRTGELFF. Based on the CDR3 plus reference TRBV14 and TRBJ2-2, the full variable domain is EAGVTQFPSHSVIEKGQTVTLRCDPISGHDNLYWYRRVMGKEIKFLLHFVKESKQDESGMPNNRFLAERTGGTYSTLKVQPAELEDSGVYFCASSQSLAVRTGELFFGEGSRLTVL.